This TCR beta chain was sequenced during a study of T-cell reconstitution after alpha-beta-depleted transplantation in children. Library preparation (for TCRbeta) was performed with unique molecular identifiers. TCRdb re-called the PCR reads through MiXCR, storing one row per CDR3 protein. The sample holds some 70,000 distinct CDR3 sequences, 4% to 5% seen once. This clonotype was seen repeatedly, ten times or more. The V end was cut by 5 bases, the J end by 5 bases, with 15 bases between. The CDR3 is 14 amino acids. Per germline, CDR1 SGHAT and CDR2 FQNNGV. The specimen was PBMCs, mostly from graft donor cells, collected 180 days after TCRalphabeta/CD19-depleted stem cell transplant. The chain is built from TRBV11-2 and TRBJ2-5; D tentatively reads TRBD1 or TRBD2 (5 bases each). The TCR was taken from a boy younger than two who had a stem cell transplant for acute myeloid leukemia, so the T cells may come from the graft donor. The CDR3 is CASSPWGILETQYF. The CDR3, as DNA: TGTGCCAGCAGCCCCTGGGGGATATTGGAGACCCAGTACTTC. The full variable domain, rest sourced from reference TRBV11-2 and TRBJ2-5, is EAGVAQSPRYKIIEKRQSVAFWCNPISGHATLYWYQQILGQGPKLLIQFQNNGVVDDSQLPKDRFSAERLKGVDSTLKIQPAKLEDSAVYLCASSPWGILETQYFGPGTRLLVL.